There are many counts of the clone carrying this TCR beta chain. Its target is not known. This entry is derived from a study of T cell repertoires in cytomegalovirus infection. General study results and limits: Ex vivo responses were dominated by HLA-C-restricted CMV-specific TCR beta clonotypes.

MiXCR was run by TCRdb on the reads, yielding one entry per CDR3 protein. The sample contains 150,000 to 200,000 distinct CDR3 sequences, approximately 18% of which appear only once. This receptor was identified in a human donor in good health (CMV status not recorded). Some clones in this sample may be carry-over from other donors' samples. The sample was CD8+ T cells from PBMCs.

The CDR3 DNA reads TGTGCCAGCAGTTACGGGACATCTGACACCGGGGAGCTGTTTTTT. Its translation is CASSYGTSDTGELFF. This rearrangement joins TRBV6-2 or TRBV6-3 to TRBJ2-2, with a tentative D call TRBD1 (6 bases). Trimming left V 2 bases short and J 3 bases short, with 10 bases between. CDR3 size: 15 residues. CDR1 MNHEY and CDR2 SVGEGT come from the germline V gene.